Listed below are T cell receptor beta chains from one sample, sequenced in a study of OX40 agonist ivuxolimab in advanced cancers. Profiling relied on immunoSEQ multiplex PCR, and the TCRdb table lists in-frame clones only, not all of them. The sample yields about 58,000 clones, around 79% seen once. The source was CD4+ or CD8+ T cells sorted from blood, collected in a trial of the OX40 agonist ivuxolimab. All receptors come from an adult with an advanced solid tumor such as melanoma, head and neck, liver or kidney cancer. CDR3s include the opening cysteine and the closing phenylalanine or tryptophan. A D gene is named only where the DNA matches it firmly. Some rows mark clone size as missing; the rest say once, few, many or name a class of expanded clone.

CDR3 protein | CDR3 DNA | J gene | clone size | V gene | D gene
CASHRDNSGNTIYF | TGTGCCAGCCACAGGGACAATTCTGGAAACACCATATATTTT | TRBJ1-3 | - | TRBV6-1 | -
CASSLGAGGSGETQYF | TGTGCCAGCAGCTTGGGAGCGGGGGGCTCGGGGGAGACCCAGTACTTC | TRBJ2-5 | - | TRBV7-3 | TRBD2
CASSLGKGPKGYSNQPQHF | TGTGCCAGCAGTTTAGGCAAAGGGCCCAAGGGTTATAGCAATCAGCCCCAGCATTTT | TRBJ1-5 | once | TRBV28 | -
CASSLAGGFSYNEQFF | TGCGCCAGCAGCTTGGCGGGGGGTTTCTCCTACAATGAGCAGTTCTTC | TRBJ2-1 | - | TRBV5-1 | TRBD2
CASSLARQVRVGNTIYF | TGTGCCAGCAGTTTAGCCCGACAGGTCCGGGTCGGAAACACCATATATTTT | TRBJ1-3 | - | TRBV27 | -
CASSLVQQNTEAFF | TGCGCCAGCAGCTTGGTCCAGCAGAACACTGAAGCTTTCTTT | TRBJ1-1 | - | TRBV5-1 | -
CASSPDRAKQPQHF | TGTGCCAGCAGCCCGGACAGGGCGAAACAGCCCCAGCATTTT | TRBJ1-5 | - | TRBV11-2 | TRBD1
CASSLSAGETQYF | TGCGCCAGCAGCCTTTCGGCCGGAGAGACCCAGTACTTC | TRBJ2-5 | - | TRBV5-1 | -
CASSKESGKTQYF | TGTGCCAGCAGCAAAGAGTCGGGTAAGACCCAGTACTTC | TRBJ2-5 | once | TRBV21-1 | -
CASSGTSGRGNEQFF | TGTGCCAGCAGCGGGACTAGCGGGAGGGGGAATGAGCAGTTCTTC | TRBJ2-1 | - | TRBV6-1 | TRBD2
CASSVYDSPKNTEAFF | TGTGCCAGCAGCGTATATGACAGTCCGAAGAACACTGAAGCTTTCTTT | TRBJ1-1 | few | TRBV9 | -
CASSLGQGRAADTQYF | TGTGCCAGCAGCCTAGGACAGGGGAGGGCGGCAGATACGCAGTATTTT | TRBJ2-3 | - | TRBV7-9 | TRBD1
CASSSGQATEAFF | TGTGCCAGCAGCTCGGGACAGGCGACTGAAGCTTTCTTT | TRBJ1-1 | - | TRBV7-3 | TRBD1
CASSILRGTGHQPQHF | TGTGCCAGTAGTATTCTCCGCGGGACAGGGCATCAGCCCCAGCATTTT | TRBJ1-5 | - | TRBV19 | TRBD1
CAIGQGGKPQHF | TGTGCCATCGGCCAGGGGGGCAAGCCCCAGCATTTT | TRBJ1-5 | - | TRBV10-3 | TRBD1
CASSWGSGQETQYF | TGCGCCAGCAGTTGGGGTAGCGGACAAGAGACCCAGTACTTC | TRBJ2-5 | - | TRBV5-1 | -
CASSISAGSNEQYF | TGTGCCAGTAGTATATCGGCAGGTTCCAACGAGCAGTACTTC | TRBJ2-7 | - | TRBV19 | -
CASSYESKQYF | TGTGCCAGCAGTTACGAGTCTAAGCAGTACTTC | TRBJ2-7 | - | TRBV6-1 | -
CASSGSTNYGYTF | TGTGCCAGCAGCGGCTCAACTAACTATGGCTACACCTTC | TRBJ1-2 | few | TRBV6-1 | -
CASSFDRDTQYF | TGTGCCAGCAGCTTTGACAGAGATACGCAGTATTTT | TRBJ2-3 | - | TRBV11-3 | -
CASSFSGQGWYEQYF | TGTGCCAGCAGTTTCTCGGGACAGGGTTGGTACGAGCAGTACTTC | TRBJ2-7 | - | TRBV27 | TRBD1
CASSLGTQETQYF | TGTGCCAGCAGCTTAGGGACCCAAGAGACCCAGTACTTC | TRBJ2-5 | - | TRBV7-2 | -
CASKVQGATYEQYF | TGCGCCAGCAAGGTACAGGGGGCTACCTACGAGCAGTACTTC | TRBJ2-7 | - | TRBV5-1 | TRBD1
CTSSQDEERGKVPPDTQYF | TGCACCAGCAGCCAAGATGAAGAGCGGGGGAAAGTACCACCAGATACGCAGTATTTT | TRBJ2-3 | - | TRBV1 | -
CASSLAGGWSYEQYF | TGCGCCAGCAGCTTGGCTGGGGGCTGGTCCTACGAGCAGTACTTC | TRBJ2-7 | - | TRBV5-1 | -
CASSIDKRTSNEQFF | TGTGCCAGTAGTATAGACAAGCGGACGAGCAATGAGCAGTTCTTC | TRBJ2-1 | few | TRBV19 | -
CASSLLQARGYTF | TGTGCCAGCAGTTTATTACAGGCGCGGGGCTACACCTTC | TRBJ1-2 | - | TRBV28 | -
CASSRPRQGAGQPQHF | TGTGCCAGTAGTAGACCCCGACAGGGGGCAGGGCAGCCCCAGCATTTT | TRBJ1-5 | - | TRBV19 | TRBD1
CASPGRGDQETQYF | TGTGCCAGTCCTGGGCGGGGCGATCAAGAGACCCAGTACTTC | TRBJ2-5 | medium-sized | TRBV2 | -
CASSLGGTGDPGNTIYF | TGTGCCAGCAGCTTGGGAGGGACAGGGGATCCTGGAAACACCATATATTTT | TRBJ1-3 | - | TRBV5-6 | TRBD1
CASSSGPVDYNEQFF | TGTGCCAGCAGCTCTGGACCGGTAGATTACAATGAGCAGTTCTTC | TRBJ2-1 | - | TRBV7-3 | -
CAWSPRDRGINKEKLFF | TGTGCCTGGAGCCCACGGGACAGGGGCATCAATAAGGAAAAACTGTTTTTT | TRBJ1-4 | - | TRBV30 | TRBD1
CASSVQGAGYEQYF | TGTGCCAGTAGTGTTCAGGGGGCTGGGTACGAGCAGTACTTC | TRBJ2-7 | few | TRBV19 | TRBD1
CASSLIRSGGTSTDTQYF | TGCGCCAGCAGCTTGATACGTAGCGGGGGAACCAGCACAGATACGCAGTATTTT | TRBJ2-3 | - | TRBV5-1 | TRBD2
CASSPLTAQETQYF | TGCGCCAGCAGCCCCTTGACAGCCCAAGAGACCCAGTACTTC | TRBJ2-5 | - | TRBV5-1 | -
CSARSVTEAFF | TGCAGTGCTAGATCAGTCACTGAAGCTTTCTTT | TRBJ1-1 | - | TRBV20-1 | -
CASSRQGTNTGELFF | TGTGCCAGCTCACGACAGGGAACGAACACCGGGGAGCTGTTTTTT | TRBJ2-2 | - | TRBV18 | TRBD1
CASTLTGTGEAGELFF | TGTGCCAGCACCCTAACCGGGACAGGGGAAGCCGGGGAGCTGTTTTTT | TRBJ2-2 | - | TRBV5-8 | TRBD1
CAWSSQPNQPQHF | TGTGCCTGGAGTTCTCAGCCAAATCAGCCCCAGCATTTT | TRBJ1-5 | - | TRBV30 | -
CASSSADRVGTEAFF | TGTGCCAGCAGCTCCGCCGACAGGGTGGGAACTGAAGCTTTCTTT | TRBJ1-1 | - | TRBV7-2 | TRBD1
CASSQIRGDRVKETQYF | TGCGCCAGCAGCCAGATCCGGGGGGACAGGGTGAAGGAGACCCAGTACTTC | TRBJ2-5 | - | TRBV4-1 | TRBD1
CASSTRGSGWYEQYF | TGTGCCAGCAGCACACGCGGGTCCGGGTGGTACGAGCAGTACTTC | TRBJ2-7 | - | TRBV7-2 | -
CASSGGRGRVEAFF | TGTGCCAGCAGTGGGGGCAGGGGGCGGGTTGAAGCTTTCTTT | TRBJ1-1 | - | TRBV6-1 | TRBD1